Below, 2 T cell receptor beta chains from the same sample are listed, as sequenced in a study of CD8 T cells in ankylosing spondylitis. Whole-study findings and limits: Ankylosing spondylitis blood appeared to carry a characteristic TCR beta motif of seven to nine highly homologous variants.

These receptors have no identified antigens. TCRdb used MiXCR to reprocess the 5' RACE reads, holding one entry per CDR3 protein. The table includes hundreds of thousands of distinct CDR3 sequences, about 24% detected once. Sequencing was done on a sample of blood, either unsorted or a sorted T cell fraction (not recorded which). The origin of the receptors is a male donor with ankylosing spondylitis.

This clonotype was counted only a few times. V gene TRBV5-1 combines with J gene TRBJ2-3, with 7 bases identical to TRBD1. CDR3 length equals 15 residues. Per the germline V gene, CDR1 is SGHRS and CDR2 is YFSETQ. The ends lost 4 bases at V and 6 bases at J; junction bases unmatched: 11. CDR3 nucleotide sequence: TGCGCCAGCAGCACCGACAGGGACCTTTCCGATACGCAGTATTTT. As protein: CASSTDRDLSDTQYF. Complete variable domain (other parts from reference TRBV5-1 and TRBJ2-3): KAGVTQTPRYLIKTRGQQVTLSCSPISGHRSVSWYQQTPGQGLQFLFEYFSETQRNKGNFPGRFSGRQFSNSRSEMNVSTLELGDSALYLCASSTDRDLSDTQYFGPGTRLTVL.

V gene TRBV3-1 combines with J gene TRBJ2-7; no clear D. Germline CDR1 is LGHDT and CDR2 is YNNKEL (reference sequence). There are 13 residues in the CDR3. The germline V and J ends were trimmed by 1 base and 5 bases, with 9 bases remaining between them. The chain's CDR3 is CASSQGDTDEQYV. In DNA form, the CDR3 reads TGTGCCAGCAGCCAAGGAGACACTGACGAGCAGTACGTC.